This is a list of T cell receptor beta chains from one sample in a study of CXCR3-negative and CXCR3-positive naive CD8 T cells. TCRdb re-called the 5' RACE reads; every CDR3 protein appears as one record, without DNA. The sample's table shows tens of thousands of distinct CDR3 sequences. Input material: memory CD8+ T cells from blood. These receptors were obtained from a human donor in good health. Some clones in this sample may be carry-over from other donors' samples. Both conserved end residues are part of each CDR3. Fields, in order: clone size, J gene, V gene, CDR3 protein. The size field is filled for only some rows; it gives once, few, many or a size class.

.,TRBJ1-1,TRBV25-1,CASSEGEVNRAFF
.,TRBJ1-5,TRBV21-1,CASSKRQLNQPQHF
.,TRBJ2-7,TRBV6-4,CASSDLSYEQYF
.,TRBJ1-5,TRBV2,CASSAVGTLNQPQHF
.,TRBJ2-2,TRBV12-3/TRBV12-4,CASRQTTDTGELFF
medium-sized,TRBJ1-2,TRBV24-1,CATSDSVPSGDYGYTF
.,TRBJ2-7,TRBV10-3,CAISLGYEQYF
.,TRBJ1-1,TRBV29-1,CSVVSSPRFDGGTEAFF
.,TRBJ2-3,TRBV7-3,CASRLTGETADTQYF
.,TRBJ1-2,TRBV6-2/TRBV6-3,CASSFTGPYTF
medium-sized,TRBJ2-2,TRBV20-1,CSARVTGDTGELFF
.,TRBJ1-1,TRBV14,CASTPTWGTEAFF
.,TRBJ1-2,TRBV29-1,CSVEEDRSSYGYTF
.,TRBJ1-2,TRBV19,CASSILLSANYGYTF
.,TRBJ2-7,TRBV29-1,CSVWPPGQGDHEQYF
.,TRBJ2-7,TRBV5-1,CASSWTGPTNYEQYF
.,TRBJ2-5,TRBV15,CATSREETQYF
.,TRBJ2-5,TRBV7-9,CASSSGGVGETQYF
.,TRBJ2-1,TRBV7-3,CASSLAGVGTVYNEQFF
.,TRBJ2-6,TRBV12-3/TRBV12-4,CASSRRGAGANVLTF
medium-sized,TRBJ2-1,TRBV29-1,CSVLGFNEQFF
.,TRBJ2-1,TRBV20-1,CSARVRAYNEQFF
.,TRBJ2-7,TRBV20-1,CSARDFEGETYEQYF
medium-sized,TRBJ2-1,TRBV5-6,CASSAGIEQFF
.,TRBJ2-6,TRBV15,CATRAGTGYSGANVLTF
.,TRBJ2-1,TRBV29-1,CSVGGSSYNEQFF
.,TRBJ2-7,TRBV7-3,CASSPTGPNEQYF
.,TRBJ1-5,TRBV18,CASSPLLPGQGIYSNQPQHF
.,TRBJ2-2,TRBV29-1,CSVTGGPGELFF
.,TRBJ2-7,TRBV11-3,CASTRWGRGFSYEQYF
.,TRBJ1-5,TRBV6-1,CASTDGEGLGNQLQHF
medium-sized,TRBJ2-3,TRBV7-2,CASRRLAGGPDTQYF
.,TRBJ2-1,TRBV6-4,CASSEGGDYNEQFF
.,TRBJ2-1,TRBV29-1,CSVEEAPLGYNEQFF
.,TRBJ2-4,TRBV12-3/TRBV12-4,CASSLKPTANLQYF
.,TRBJ2-2,TRBV6-1,CASTGGGGSEDTGELFF
.,TRBJ2-7,TRBV4-3,CASSQDRVGQPKYEQYF